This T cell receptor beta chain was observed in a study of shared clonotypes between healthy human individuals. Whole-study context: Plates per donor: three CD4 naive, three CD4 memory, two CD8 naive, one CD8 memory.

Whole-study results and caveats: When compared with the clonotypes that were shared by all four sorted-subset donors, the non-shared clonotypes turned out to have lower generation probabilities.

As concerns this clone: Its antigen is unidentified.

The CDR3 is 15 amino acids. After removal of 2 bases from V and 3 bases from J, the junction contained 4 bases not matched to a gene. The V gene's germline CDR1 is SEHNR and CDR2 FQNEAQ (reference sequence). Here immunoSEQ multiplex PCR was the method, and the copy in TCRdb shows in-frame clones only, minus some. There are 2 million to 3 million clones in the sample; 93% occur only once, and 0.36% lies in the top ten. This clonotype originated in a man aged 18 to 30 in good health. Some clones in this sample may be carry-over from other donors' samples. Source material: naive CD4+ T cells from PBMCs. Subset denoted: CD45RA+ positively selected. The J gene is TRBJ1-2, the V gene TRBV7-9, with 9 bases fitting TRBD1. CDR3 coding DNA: TGTGCCAGCAGCTTAATCGGACAGGGGCACTATGGCTACACCTTC. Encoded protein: CASSLIGQGHYGYTF.